This is a list of T cell receptor beta chains from one sample in a study of T cell repertoires in cytomegalovirus infection. TCRdb re-called the reads with MiXCR, one entry per CDR3 protein. The table lists just under 300,000 distinct CDR3 sequences, around 9.1% of them singletons. The material sequenced was PBMCs. These TCRs come from a human donor in good health (CMV status not recorded). Some clones in this sample may be carry-over from other donors' samples. Each CDR3 is given with its conserved first and last residue. Each record gives: D gene, V gene, clone size, J gene, CDR3 length, CDR3 DNA, CDR3 protein. D genes are given only for firm matches. Some rows have no size entry. The others give once, few or many, or a class for an expanded clone.

.,TRBV27,.,TRBJ2-5,15,TGTGCCAGCAGTTTATCGCGGGGTTGGCGGGAGACCCAGTACTTC,CASSLSRGWRETQYF
.,TRBV2,many,TRBJ2-1,15,TGTGCCAGCCGAGAGGGGGTCCCCTCCTACAATGAGCAGTTCTTC,CASREGVPSYNEQFF
TRBD2,TRBV20-1,.,TRBJ2-5,15,TGCAGTGCCCGAGAACTAGCGGGGGGGCCGGAGACCCAGTACTTC,CSARELAGGPETQYF
.,TRBV15,many,TRBJ1-1,14,TGTGCCACCAGCAGACCCAGCGGGGACACTGAAGCTTTCTTT,CATSRPSGDTEAFF
.,TRBV15,few,TRBJ1-4,13,TGTGCCACCAGCAGAGATCCCAGCGAAAAACTGTTTTTT,CATSRDPSEKLFF
.,TRBV6-2/TRBV6-3,many,TRBJ2-3,15,TGTGCCAGCATTCGTCGACAGGAACTCCCAGATACGCAGTATTTT,CASIRRQELPDTQYF
.,TRBV6-2/TRBV6-3,many,TRBJ2-1,12,TGTGCCAGCAGTTACTCAGGACTCCAGCAGTTCTTC,CASSYSGLQQFF
.,TRBV27,few,TRBJ1-6,12,TGTGCCAGCAGTTTCGAGAGTTCACCCCTCCACTTT,CASSFESSPLHF
TRBD2,TRBV2,.,TRBJ2-3,15,TGTGCCAGCAGTCGACTAGCGGGGGACACAGATACGCAGTATTTT,CASSRLAGDTDTQYF
.,TRBV19,.,TRBJ1-1,15,TGTGCCAGTAGTATAGTTGACAGCCTGAACACTGAAGCTTTCTTT,CASSIVDSLNTEAFF
TRBD1,TRBV5-1,many,TRBJ2-1,16,TGCGCCAGCAGCTTGGGACGGGACAGGGTGAACAATGAGCAGTTCTTC,CASSLGRDRVNNEQFF
.,TRBV7-9,many,TRBJ1-1,14,TGTGCCAGCAGCCCTCCCCGGGGGGACACTGAAGCTTTCTTT,CASSPPRGDTEAFF
TRBD1,TRBV5-1,many,TRBJ1-2,15,TGCGCCAGCAGCTTCGGGACAGTTACTAACTATGGCTACACCTTC,CASSFGTVTNYGYTF
.,TRBV5-4,few,TRBJ2-7,14,TGTGCCAGCAGCCATGGGACGCGCTCCTACGAGCAGTACTTC,CASSHGTRSYEQYF
TRBD1,TRBV28,many,TRBJ2-3,13,TGTGCCAGCGGACAGGGGGCTCCAGATACGCAGTATTTT,CASGQGAPDTQYF
.,TRBV29-1,few,TRBJ2-1,14,TGCAGCGTTGAAGATCGCAGGGGATACAATGAGCAGTTCTTC,CSVEDRRGYNEQFF
.,TRBV29-1,.,TRBJ2-1,15,TGCAGCGTTGAAGATAGACAGAGCTCCTACAATGAGCAGTTCTTC,CSVEDRQSSYNEQFF
.,TRBV10-1,many,TRBJ1-5,14,TGCGCCAGCAGTTCCACTGACAGGAGTCAGCCCCAGCATTTT,CASSSTDRSQPQHF
TRBD1,TRBV28,.,TRBJ1-1,15,TGTGCCAGCAGACAACAGGGGGCGGACCACACTGAAGCTTTCTTT,CASRQQGADHTEAFF
TRBD1,TRBV28,many,TRBJ2-3,15,TGTGCCAGCAGTCCTAGGGGGCGGCACACAGATACGCAGTATTTT,CASSPRGRHTDTQYF
.,TRBV7-2,many,TRBJ1-2,13,TGTGCCAGCAGCTTAGTCAGGGACAATGGCTACACCTTC,CASSLVRDNGYTF
TRBD2,TRBV27,many,TRBJ2-1,18,TGTGCCAGCGGTTATAGGACTAGCGGGGGGCCACGAGGCGATGAGCAGTTCTTC,CASGYRTSGGPRGDEQFF
.,TRBV2,many,TRBJ1-5,15,TGTGCCAGCAGTGAAGCAAACTCGCGCGGTCAGCCCCAGCATTTT,CASSEANSRGQPQHF
.,TRBV19,many,TRBJ1-2,13,TGTGCCAGTAGTGCCGGTACTAACTATGGCTACACCTTC,CASSAGTNYGYTF
.,TRBV28,many,TRBJ2-2,14,TGTGCCAGCACCCTGTGGGGGCGCACCGGGGAGCTGTTTTTT,CASTLWGRTGELFF
.,TRBV7-2,many,TRBJ2-2,14,TGTGCCAGCAGCCCTAGACTAGTAACCGGGGAGCTGTTTTTT,CASSPRLVTGELFF
TRBD1,TRBV24-1,many,TRBJ1-1,18,TGTGCCACCAGTGATTCAGAGAGGTCTGGGACAGGGGGGACTGAAGCTTTCTTT,CATSDSERSGTGGTEAFF
.,TRBV15,many,TRBJ1-1,14,TGTGCCACCAGCAGAGGGGCCGAGCTCACTGAAGCTTTCTTT,CATSRGAELTEAFF
.,TRBV6-1,many,TRBJ2-7,13,TGTGCCAGCAGTGACCGGGGTTGGTTCGAGCAGTACTTC,CASSDRGWFEQYF
.,TRBV10-3,.,TRBJ1-3,15,TGTGCCATCAGTGAGTCATCAGCATCTGGAAACATCATATATTTT,CAISESSASGNIIYF
.,TRBV18,once,TRBJ2-5,13,TGTGCCAGCTCACTTTTACAGGAAGGAACCCAGTACTTC,CASSLLQEGTQYF
TRBD2,TRBV10-2,.,TRBJ2-6,20,TGCGCCAGCAGTTTTAAACTAGCGGGGGGGATTAGCTCTGGGGCCAACGTCCTGACTTTC,CASSFKLAGGISSGANVLTF
TRBD1,TRBV20-1,many,TRBJ2-1,14,TGCAGTGCTACCCGGGACAGGGGTAGCAATGAGCAGTTCTTC,CSATRDRGSNEQFF
.,TRBV6-6,many,TRBJ1-1,13,TGTGCCAGCAGTTACTCGTTAGCAATTGAAGCTTTCTTT,CASSYSLAIEAFF
.,TRBV15,many,TRBJ2-1,15,TGTGCCACCAGCAGAGATGGGCCAGCCTACAATGAGCAGTTCTTC,CATSRDGPAYNEQFF
.,TRBV2,many,TRBJ2-4,15,TGTGCCAGCAGTGATCCAGGGGAAGCCAAAAACATTCAGTACTTC,CASSDPGEAKNIQYF
.,TRBV19,few,TRBJ1-2,12,TGTGCCAGTAAGGAAGTGGGCTATGGCTACACCTTC,CASKEVGYGYTF
.,TRBV7-6,many,TRBJ2-5,14,TGTGCCAGCAGCCATGGGGACACCTATTCTACCCAGTACTTC,CASSHGDTYSTQYF